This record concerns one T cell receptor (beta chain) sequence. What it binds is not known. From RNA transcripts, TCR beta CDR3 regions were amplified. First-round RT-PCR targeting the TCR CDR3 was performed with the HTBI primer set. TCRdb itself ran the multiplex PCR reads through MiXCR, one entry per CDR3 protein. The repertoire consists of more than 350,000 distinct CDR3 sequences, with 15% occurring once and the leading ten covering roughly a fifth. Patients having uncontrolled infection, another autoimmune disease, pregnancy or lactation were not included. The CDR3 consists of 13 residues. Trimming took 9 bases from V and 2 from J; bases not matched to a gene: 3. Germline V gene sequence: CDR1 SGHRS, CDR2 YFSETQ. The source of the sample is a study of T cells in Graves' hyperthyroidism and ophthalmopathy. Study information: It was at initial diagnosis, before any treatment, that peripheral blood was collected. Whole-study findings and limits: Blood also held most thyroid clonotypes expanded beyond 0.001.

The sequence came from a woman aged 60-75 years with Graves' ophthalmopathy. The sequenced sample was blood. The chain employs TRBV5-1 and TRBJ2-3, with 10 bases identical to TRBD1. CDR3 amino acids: CATRQGATDTQYF. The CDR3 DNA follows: TGCGCCACAAGACAGGGGGCCACAGATACGCAGTATTTT.